This T cell receptor beta chain originates from a study of sequential checkpoint blockade in melanoma. Study as a whole: Arm A got nivolumab then ipilimumab; arm B the reverse, 1:1. About 90 pretreatment tumor DNA samples were TCRβ immunosequenced. Twenty-two patients had tumor biopsies before treatment and at week 13. Maintenance nivolumab came after either treatment sequence.

V was trimmed by 7 bases and J by 5 bases, leaving 15 bases between them. The CDR3 contains 15 residues. Germline CDR1 is LNHDA and CDR2 is SQIVND (reference sequence). TCRdb's copy holds only in-frame clones and misses some; the assay was immunoSEQ multiplex PCR. The repertoire includes about 6,100 clones, roughly 26% of them detected once, and approximately 9.7% sits in the top ten. Indicated treatment: randomized to nivolumab then ipilimumab (arm A) or the reverse (arm B). This rearrangement joins TRBV19 to TRBJ2-6; D is undetermined. This sequence originates from a human donor with melanoma. The source was tumor tissue (inferred from file names), collected from a patient given nivolumab and ipilimumab in sequence. As DNA, the CDR3 is TGTGCCAGTACCCCAGCTCCCTCCCGGGCCAACGTCCTGACTTTC. Its protein is CASTPAPSRANVLTF. The full variable domain, with the rest looked up from reference TRBV19 and TRBJ2-6, is DGGITQSPKYLFRKEGQNVTLSCEQNLNHDAMYWYRQDPGQGLRLIYYSQIVNDFQKGDIAEGYSVSREKKESFPLTVTSAQKNPTAFYLCASTPAPSRANVLTFGAGSRLTVL.